One T cell receptor beta chain is described in this entry. The data are from a study of blood T cell repertoires in COVID-19. The wider study: Researchers got acute and convalescent COVID-19 samples from the United States, Italy and Spain.

The CDR3 sequence is 15 residues long. Germline CDR1 MNHEY, CDR2 SMNVEV (reference sequence). V dropped 5 bases and J dropped 5 bases, with 18 bases sitting between them. Study members were between about 18 and 89 years old and lived in about two dozen US regions. Per the original data handling: Reference gene primer amplification in the assay estimated nucleated cell counts. Produced via immunoSEQ multiplex PCR; TCRdb's table is partial and in-frame only. V and J calls and clone size come straight from that table; D and trimming were deduced from the DNA. The sample contains under 200,000 clones, roughly 78% of which appear only once.

The sequence came from a woman aged 65 to 85 in a cohort exposed to, infected with or recovered from COVID-19 (not recorded which). Specimen: PBMCs or T cells enriched from blood (not recorded which). The V and J genes are TRBV27 and TRBJ2-5; possible D gene TRBD2, 5 bases. CDR3 nucleotides: TGTGCCAGCAGTCCCTCACTAGGTGACATGGAGACCCAGTACTTC. Translating it yields CASSPSLGDMETQYF.